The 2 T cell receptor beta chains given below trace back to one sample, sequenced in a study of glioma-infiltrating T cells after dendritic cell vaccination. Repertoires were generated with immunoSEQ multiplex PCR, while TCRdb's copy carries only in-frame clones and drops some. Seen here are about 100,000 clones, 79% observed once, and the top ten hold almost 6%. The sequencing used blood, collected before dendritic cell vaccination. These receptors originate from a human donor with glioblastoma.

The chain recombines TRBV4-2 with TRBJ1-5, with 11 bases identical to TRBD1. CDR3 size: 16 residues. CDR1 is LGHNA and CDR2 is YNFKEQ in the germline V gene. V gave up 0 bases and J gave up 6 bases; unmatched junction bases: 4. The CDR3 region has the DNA TGTGCCAGCAGCCAAGATGGGGACAGGGGGTTTCAGCCCCAGCATTTT. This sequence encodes CASSQDGDRGFQPQHF.

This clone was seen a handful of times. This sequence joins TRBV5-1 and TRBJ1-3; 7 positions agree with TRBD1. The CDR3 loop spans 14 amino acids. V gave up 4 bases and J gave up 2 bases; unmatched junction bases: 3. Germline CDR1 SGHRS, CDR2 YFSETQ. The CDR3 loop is CASSPQGTGNTIYF. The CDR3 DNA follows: TGCGCCAGCAGCCCACAGGGGACTGGAAACACCATATATTTT.